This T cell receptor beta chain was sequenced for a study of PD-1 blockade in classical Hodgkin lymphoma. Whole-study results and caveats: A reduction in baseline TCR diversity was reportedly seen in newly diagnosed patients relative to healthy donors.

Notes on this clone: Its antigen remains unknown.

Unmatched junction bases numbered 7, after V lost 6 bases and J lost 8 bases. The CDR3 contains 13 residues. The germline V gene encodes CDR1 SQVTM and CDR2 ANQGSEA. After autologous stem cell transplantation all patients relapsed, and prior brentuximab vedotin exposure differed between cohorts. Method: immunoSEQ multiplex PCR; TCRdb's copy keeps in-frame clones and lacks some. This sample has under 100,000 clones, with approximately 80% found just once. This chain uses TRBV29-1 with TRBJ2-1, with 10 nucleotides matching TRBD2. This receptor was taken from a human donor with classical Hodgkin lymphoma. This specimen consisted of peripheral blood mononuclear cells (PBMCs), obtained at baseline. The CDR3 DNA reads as TGCAGCGTCGCCCGACTAGCGGGCGATGAGCAGTTCTTC. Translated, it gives CSVARLAGDEQFF.